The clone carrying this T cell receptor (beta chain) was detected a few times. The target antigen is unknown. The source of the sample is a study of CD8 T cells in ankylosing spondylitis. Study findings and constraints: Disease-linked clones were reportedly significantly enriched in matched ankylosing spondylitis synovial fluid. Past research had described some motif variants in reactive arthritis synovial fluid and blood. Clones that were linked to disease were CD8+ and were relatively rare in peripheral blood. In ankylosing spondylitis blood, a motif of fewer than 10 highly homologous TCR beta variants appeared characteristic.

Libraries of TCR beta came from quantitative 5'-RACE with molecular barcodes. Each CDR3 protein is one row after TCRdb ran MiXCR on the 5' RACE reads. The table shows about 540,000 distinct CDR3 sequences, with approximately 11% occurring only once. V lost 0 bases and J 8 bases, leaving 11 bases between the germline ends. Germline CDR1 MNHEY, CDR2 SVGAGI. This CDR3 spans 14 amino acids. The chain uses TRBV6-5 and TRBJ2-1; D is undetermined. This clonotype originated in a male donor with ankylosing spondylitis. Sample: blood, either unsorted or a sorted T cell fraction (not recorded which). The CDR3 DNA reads TGTGCCAGCAGTTACTCCCCGGGCGATCATGAGCAGTTCTTC. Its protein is CASSYSPGDHEQFF.